These 7 T cell receptor beta chains originate from one sample sequenced in a study of patients and donors after allogeneic stem cell transplantation. From the RT-PCR reads, TCRdb called clonotypes with MiXCR, one entry per CDR3 protein. The top ten hold about 7% of the sample, which has approximately 430,000 distinct CDR3 sequences, roughly 16% seen once. Sequenced input: blood, either unsorted or a sorted T cell fraction (not recorded which). All receptors come from a human donor who was either an allogeneic HSCT recipient or a stem cell or donor lymphocyte infusion donor (not recorded which). It is not recorded whose cells these are; they may come from a transplant donor.

V gene TRBV14 combines with J gene TRBJ1-6; D remains ambiguous. Trimming stripped 0 bases from V and 8 bases from J, with 5 bases between. The germline V gene has CDR1 SGHDN and CDR2 FVKESK. The CDR3 length is 13 residues. The CDR3 here is CASSQEPYSPLHF. CDR3 coding DNA: TGTGCCAGCAGCCAAGAACCCTATTCACCCCTCCACTTT. Using reference TRBV14 and TRBJ1-6 for the parts outside the CDR3, the full variable domain is EAGVTQFPSHSVIEKGQTVTLRCDPISGHDNLYWYRRVMGKEIKFLLHFVKESKQDESGMPNNRFLAERTGGTYSTLKVQPAELEDSGVYFCASSQEPYSPLHFGNGTRLTVT.

This clonotype has a count of ten or more. This chain joins TRBV7-8 and TRBJ1-3; possibly TRBD1 for D (5 bases). Germline V gene lookup returns CDR1 SGHVS and CDR2 FQNEAQ. The ends were cut back, 5 bases at V and 0 bases at J, with 14 bases in the middle. The CDR3 covers 16 residues. For the CDR3, the DNA is TGTGCCAGCAGCCTGTACAGGTTTAGCTCTGGAAACACCATATATTTT. Amino acids: CASSLYRFSSGNTIYF.

This clonotype was observed a few times. The J gene is TRBJ1-1, the V gene TRBV4-2; the D gene is possibly TRBD1 (5 bases). The germline V gene has CDR1 LGHNA and CDR2 YNFKEQ. The CDR3 has 15 amino acids. V shed 0 bases and J shed 0 bases, with 8 bases lying between them. The CDR3 spells CASSQEGRVNTEAFF. The CDR3 DNA reads TGTGCCAGCAGCCAAGAAGGCAGGGTGAACACTGAAGCTTTCTTT.

The chain has TRBV12-3 or TRBV12-4 and TRBJ2-5, with a weak D call TRBD2 (6 bases). The CDR3 length is 14 residues. The V end lost 5 bases, the J end lost 4 bases, and 14 bases lay between the germline ends. For the CDR3, the DNA is TGTGCCAGCAGTCTTACTAGTAGCGGAGAGACCCAGTACTTC. This gives the protein CASSLTSSGETQYF.

In this sample, this clonotype turned up a few times. The V gene is TRBV6-4, the J gene TRBJ1-5; D not certain. The CDR3 consists of 14 residues. V lost 3 bases to trimming and J lost 3 bases, with 9 bases between them. Germline V gene data show CDR1 as MRHNA and CDR2 as SNTAGT. The CDR3 DNA reads TGTGCCAGCAGTGATAAGCAGGTCAATCAGCCCCAGCATTTT. Amino acid sequence: CASSDKQVNQPQHF.

The rearrangement uses TRBV2 and TRBJ2-3, with 14 bases fitting TRBD2. This CDR3 contains 15 residues. Germline CDR1 and CDR2: SNHLY and FYNNEI. The V segment lost 3 bases and the J segment 5 bases; nucleotides outside the gene matches: 1. This chain's CDR3 is CASSETSGRVDTQYF. In DNA, the CDR3 is TGTGCCAGCAGTGAGACTAGCGGGAGGGTAGATACGCAGTATTTT. Using reference TRBV2 and TRBJ2-3 for the parts outside the CDR3, the full variable domain is EPEVTQTPSHQVTQMGQEVILRCVPISNHLYFYWYRQILGQKVEFLVSFYNNEISEKSEIFDDQFSVERPDGSNFTLKIRSTKLEDSAMYFCASSETSGRVDTQYFGPGTRLTVL.

This clonotype occurred a few times. This chain joins TRBV4-2 and TRBJ2-5; a possible D gene is TRBD1 (6 bases). The CDR3 spans 13 residues. Trimming took off 4 bases at V and 3 bases at J, with 9 bases between the two ends. CDR1 is LGHNA and CDR2 is YNFKEQ in the germline V gene. The CDR3 protein is CASSRGLKETQYF. CDR3 bases: TGTGCCAGCAGCCGGGGGCTAAAAGAGACCCAGTACTTC.